This passage covers 5 T cell receptor beta chains from one sample sequenced in a study of type 1 and type 2 diabetes patients. The PCR template was genomic DNA. The TCR beta CDR3 region was amplified using 30 forward and 13 reverse primers. TCRdb processed the multiplex PCR reads anew with MiXCR; each CDR3 protein has one entry. The sample lists around 300,000 distinct CDR3 sequences, over 45% occurring once. Sequenced input: peripheral blood mononuclear cells (PBMCs). The receptors derive from a man aged 18 to 35 with type 2 diabetes.

CDR3 protein: CASSQLDRMVTDTQYF. The CDR3 nucleotides are TGTGCCAGCAGTCAACTAGACAGGATGGTCACAGATACGCAGTATTTT. This chain joins TRBV6-5 and TRBJ2-3; D perhaps matches TRBD1 (6 bases). Germline V gene sequence: CDR1 MNHEY, CDR2 SVGAGI. V was pared by 5 bases and J by 2 bases, with 17 bases between. There are 16 residues in the CDR3.

This clonotype was recorded a few times. CDR3 amino acids: CAWSETGTSYEQFF. CDR3 nucleotides: TGTGCCTGGAGTGAAACCGGGACGAGCTATGAGCAGTTCTTC. The J gene is TRBJ2-1, the V gene TRBV30; the D gene could be TRBD1 or TRBD2 (5 bases each). The V end was cut by 1 base, the J end by 8 bases, with 15 bases between. Germline V lookup: CDR1 GTSNPN, CDR2 SVGIG (reference sequence). The CDR3 consists of 14 residues.

This clonotype was picked up a small number of times. The V gene is TRBV11-1, the J gene TRBJ1-2; D not resolved. The germline V gene encodes CDR1 SGHAT and CDR2 FQDESV (reference sequence). Trimming removed 1 base at V and 4 bases at J, with 10 bases between. The CDR3 covers 14 residues. CDR3 amino acids: CASSLEGNSYGYTF. The DNA of the CDR3 is TGTGCCAGCAGCTTAGAAGGGAACAGCTATGGCTACACCTTC.

This clonotype was counted a few times. This chain joins TRBV20-1 and TRBJ1-5; D call uncertain. The V end was cut by 6 bases, the J end by 6 bases, with 15 bases between. This CDR3 is built from 13 residues. The germline V gene has CDR1 DFQATT and CDR2 SNEGSKA (reference sequence). The CDR3 loop is CSARETGVQPQHF. The CDR3 nucleotides are TGCAGTGCCCGTGAGACTGGGGTTCAGCCCCAGCATTTT.

This clonotype was recorded many times. This chain joins TRBV27 and TRBJ2-7, with 11 bases matching TRBD2. With 3 bases clipped from V and 7 bases from J, the junction kept 8 bases outside the gene matches. Germline loops: CDR1 MNHEY, CDR2 SMNVEV (reference sequence). The CDR3 spans 15 residues. The CDR3 is CASSLFSGGAGEQYF. CDR3 bases: TGTGCCAGCAGTTTGTTTAGCGGGGGGGCAGGGGAGCAGTACTTC.